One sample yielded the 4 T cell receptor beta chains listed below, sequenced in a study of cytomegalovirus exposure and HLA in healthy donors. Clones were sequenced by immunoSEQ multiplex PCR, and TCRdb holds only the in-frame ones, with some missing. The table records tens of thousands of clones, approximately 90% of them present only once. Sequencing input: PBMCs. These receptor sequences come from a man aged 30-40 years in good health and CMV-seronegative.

CDR3 in DNA: TGTGCCAGCAGTGAAAGGGGGGGGCACACAGATACGCAGTATTTT. Its protein is CASSERGGHTDTQYF. The V and J genes are TRBV2 and TRBJ2-3; D might be TRBD2 (7 bases). CDR3 length equals 15 residues. From germline, CDR1 is SNHLY and CDR2 FYNNEI. V was pared by 2 bases and J by 2 bases, with 11 bases between.

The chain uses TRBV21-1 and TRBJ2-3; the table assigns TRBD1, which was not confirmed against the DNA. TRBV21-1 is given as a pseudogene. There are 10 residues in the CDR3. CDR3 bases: TGTGCCAGCACACACCGTACGCAGTATTTT. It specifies CASTHRTQYF.

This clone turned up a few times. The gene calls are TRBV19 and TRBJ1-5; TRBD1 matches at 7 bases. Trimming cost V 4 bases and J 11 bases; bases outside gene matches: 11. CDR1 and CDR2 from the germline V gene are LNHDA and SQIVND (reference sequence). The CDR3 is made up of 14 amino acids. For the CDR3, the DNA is TGTGCCAGTAGTACCAATCTCGACAGGGTCGCCCAGCATTTT. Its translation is CASSTNLDRVAQHF.

The CDR3 sequence is CASTIRQGMTEQFF. In DNA form, the CDR3 reads TGTGCCAGCACCATTAGACAGGGTATGACAGAGCAGTTCTTC. The chain recombines TRBV13 with TRBJ2-1; 7 bases fit TRBD1. V lost 7 bases to trimming and J lost 10 bases; unmatched junction nucleotides: 13. Germline CDR1 and CDR2: PRHDT and FYEKMQ (reference sequence). The CDR3 totals 14 residues. Full variable domain (rest looked up from reference TRBV13 and TRBJ2-1): AAGVIQSPRHLIKEKRETATLKCYPIPRHDTVYWYQQGPGQDPQFLISFYEKMQSDKGSIPDRFSAQQFSDYHSELNMSSLELGDSALYFCASTIRQGMTEQFFGPGTRLTVL.